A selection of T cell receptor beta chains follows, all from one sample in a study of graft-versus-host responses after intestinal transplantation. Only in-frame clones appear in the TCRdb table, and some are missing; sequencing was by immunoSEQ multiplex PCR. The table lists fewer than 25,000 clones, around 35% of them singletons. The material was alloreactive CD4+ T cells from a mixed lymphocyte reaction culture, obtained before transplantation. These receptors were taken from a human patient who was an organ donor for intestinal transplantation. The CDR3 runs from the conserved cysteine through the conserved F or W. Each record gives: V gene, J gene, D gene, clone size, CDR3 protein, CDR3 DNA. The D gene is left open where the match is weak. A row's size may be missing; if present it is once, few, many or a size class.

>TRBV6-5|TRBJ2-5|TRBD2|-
CASSEGLAGVLLYF
TGTGCCAGCAGCGAAGGACTAGCGGGAGTATTGCTGTACTTC
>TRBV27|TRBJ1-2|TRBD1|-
CASSLRGGYYGYTF
TGTGCCAGCAGTTTACGAGGGGGCTACTATGGCTACACCTTC
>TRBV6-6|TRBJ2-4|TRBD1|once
CASSLAGTGYLNIQYF
TGTGCCAGCAGTTTAGCAGGGACAGGGTATTTGAACATTCAGTACTTC
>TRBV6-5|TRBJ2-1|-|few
CASTPSGVSYNEQFF
TGTGCCAGCACCCCGTCGGGGGTCTCATACAATGAGCAGTTCTTC
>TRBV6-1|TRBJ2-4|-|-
CASREEGAPKNIQYF
TGTGCCAGCAGAGAGGAGGGGGCTCCCAAAAACATTCAGTACTTC
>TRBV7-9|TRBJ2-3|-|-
CASSPRGGTDTQYF
TGTGCCAGCAGCCCGCGGGGAGGCACAGATACGCAGTATTTT
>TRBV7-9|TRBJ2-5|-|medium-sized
CASSLAGGETQYF
TGTGCCAGCAGCTTAGCGGGGGGAGAGACCCAGTACTTC
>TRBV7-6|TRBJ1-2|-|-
CASSPLGGKSGYTF
TGTGCCAGCAGCCCCTTGGGGGGCAAATCTGGCTACACCTTC
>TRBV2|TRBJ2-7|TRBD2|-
CASSEGLAGIGEQYF
TGTGCCAGCAGTGAAGGGCTAGCGGGAATCGGCGAGCAGTACTTC
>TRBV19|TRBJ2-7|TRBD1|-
CATKSAGTATYEQYF
TGTGCCACCAAATCGGCCGGGACAGCCACCTACGAGCAGTACTTC
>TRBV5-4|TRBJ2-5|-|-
CASSQDRRKDQYF
TGCGCCAGCAGCCAAGACAGGAGGAAGGACCAGTACTTC
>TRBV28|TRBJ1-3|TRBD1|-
CASSFTGTGEANTIYF
TGTGCCAGCAGTTTCACAGGGACAGGGGAGGCAAACACCATATATTTT
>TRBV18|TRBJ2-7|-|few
CASSPVWYEQYF
TGTGCCAGCTCACCAGTGTGGTACGAGCAGTACTTC
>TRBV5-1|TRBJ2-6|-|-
CASSFQGQSSGANVLTF
TGCGCCAGCAGCTTCCAGGGACAAAGCTCTGGGGCCAACGTCCTGACTTTC
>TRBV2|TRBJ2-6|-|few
CASSEYWVPGANVLTF
TGTGCCAGCAGTGAGTATTGGGTCCCTGGGGCCAACGTCCTGACTTTC
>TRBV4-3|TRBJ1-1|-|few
CASSQLGGGNTEAFF
TGCGCCAGCAGCCAACTGGGGGGTGGGAACACTGAAGCTTTCTTT
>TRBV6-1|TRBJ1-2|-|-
CASSEATGVGYGYTF
TGTGCCAGCAGTGAAGCGACGGGAGTAGGCTATGGCTACACCTTC
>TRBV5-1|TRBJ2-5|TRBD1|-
CASSRTGQETQYF
TGCGCCAGCAGCCGGACAGGTCAAGAGACCCAGTACTTC
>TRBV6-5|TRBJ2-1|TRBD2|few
CASSYRAGGPGNEQFF
TGTGCCAGCAGTTACAGGGCGGGAGGGCCAGGCAATGAGCAGTTCTTC
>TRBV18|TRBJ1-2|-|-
CASSGGAYGYTF
TGTGCCAGCTCAGGGGGGGCCTATGGCTACACCTTC
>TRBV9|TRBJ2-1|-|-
CASSLGPPSSYNEQFF
TGTGCCAGCAGCCTAGGGCCGCCAAGCTCCTACAATGAGCAGTTCTTC
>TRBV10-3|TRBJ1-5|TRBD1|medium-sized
CAISRDRTGQPQHF
TGTGCCATCAGCCGGGACAGGACCGGTCAGCCCCAGCATTTT
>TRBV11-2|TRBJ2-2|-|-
CASSFFSNTGELFF
TGTGCCAGCAGCTTTTTCTCGAACACCGGGGAGCTGTTTTTT
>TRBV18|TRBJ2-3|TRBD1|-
CASSPGTGGADTQYF
TGTGCCAGCTCACCGGGGACAGGGGGAGCAGATACGCAGTATTTT
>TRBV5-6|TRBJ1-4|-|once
CASSLAPVNEKLFF
TGTGCCAGCAGCTTGGCACCAGTCAATGAAAAACTGTTTTTT
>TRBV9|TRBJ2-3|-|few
CASSVSQRQDTQYF
TGTGCCAGCAGCGTATCCCAGCGGCAGGATACGCAGTATTTT